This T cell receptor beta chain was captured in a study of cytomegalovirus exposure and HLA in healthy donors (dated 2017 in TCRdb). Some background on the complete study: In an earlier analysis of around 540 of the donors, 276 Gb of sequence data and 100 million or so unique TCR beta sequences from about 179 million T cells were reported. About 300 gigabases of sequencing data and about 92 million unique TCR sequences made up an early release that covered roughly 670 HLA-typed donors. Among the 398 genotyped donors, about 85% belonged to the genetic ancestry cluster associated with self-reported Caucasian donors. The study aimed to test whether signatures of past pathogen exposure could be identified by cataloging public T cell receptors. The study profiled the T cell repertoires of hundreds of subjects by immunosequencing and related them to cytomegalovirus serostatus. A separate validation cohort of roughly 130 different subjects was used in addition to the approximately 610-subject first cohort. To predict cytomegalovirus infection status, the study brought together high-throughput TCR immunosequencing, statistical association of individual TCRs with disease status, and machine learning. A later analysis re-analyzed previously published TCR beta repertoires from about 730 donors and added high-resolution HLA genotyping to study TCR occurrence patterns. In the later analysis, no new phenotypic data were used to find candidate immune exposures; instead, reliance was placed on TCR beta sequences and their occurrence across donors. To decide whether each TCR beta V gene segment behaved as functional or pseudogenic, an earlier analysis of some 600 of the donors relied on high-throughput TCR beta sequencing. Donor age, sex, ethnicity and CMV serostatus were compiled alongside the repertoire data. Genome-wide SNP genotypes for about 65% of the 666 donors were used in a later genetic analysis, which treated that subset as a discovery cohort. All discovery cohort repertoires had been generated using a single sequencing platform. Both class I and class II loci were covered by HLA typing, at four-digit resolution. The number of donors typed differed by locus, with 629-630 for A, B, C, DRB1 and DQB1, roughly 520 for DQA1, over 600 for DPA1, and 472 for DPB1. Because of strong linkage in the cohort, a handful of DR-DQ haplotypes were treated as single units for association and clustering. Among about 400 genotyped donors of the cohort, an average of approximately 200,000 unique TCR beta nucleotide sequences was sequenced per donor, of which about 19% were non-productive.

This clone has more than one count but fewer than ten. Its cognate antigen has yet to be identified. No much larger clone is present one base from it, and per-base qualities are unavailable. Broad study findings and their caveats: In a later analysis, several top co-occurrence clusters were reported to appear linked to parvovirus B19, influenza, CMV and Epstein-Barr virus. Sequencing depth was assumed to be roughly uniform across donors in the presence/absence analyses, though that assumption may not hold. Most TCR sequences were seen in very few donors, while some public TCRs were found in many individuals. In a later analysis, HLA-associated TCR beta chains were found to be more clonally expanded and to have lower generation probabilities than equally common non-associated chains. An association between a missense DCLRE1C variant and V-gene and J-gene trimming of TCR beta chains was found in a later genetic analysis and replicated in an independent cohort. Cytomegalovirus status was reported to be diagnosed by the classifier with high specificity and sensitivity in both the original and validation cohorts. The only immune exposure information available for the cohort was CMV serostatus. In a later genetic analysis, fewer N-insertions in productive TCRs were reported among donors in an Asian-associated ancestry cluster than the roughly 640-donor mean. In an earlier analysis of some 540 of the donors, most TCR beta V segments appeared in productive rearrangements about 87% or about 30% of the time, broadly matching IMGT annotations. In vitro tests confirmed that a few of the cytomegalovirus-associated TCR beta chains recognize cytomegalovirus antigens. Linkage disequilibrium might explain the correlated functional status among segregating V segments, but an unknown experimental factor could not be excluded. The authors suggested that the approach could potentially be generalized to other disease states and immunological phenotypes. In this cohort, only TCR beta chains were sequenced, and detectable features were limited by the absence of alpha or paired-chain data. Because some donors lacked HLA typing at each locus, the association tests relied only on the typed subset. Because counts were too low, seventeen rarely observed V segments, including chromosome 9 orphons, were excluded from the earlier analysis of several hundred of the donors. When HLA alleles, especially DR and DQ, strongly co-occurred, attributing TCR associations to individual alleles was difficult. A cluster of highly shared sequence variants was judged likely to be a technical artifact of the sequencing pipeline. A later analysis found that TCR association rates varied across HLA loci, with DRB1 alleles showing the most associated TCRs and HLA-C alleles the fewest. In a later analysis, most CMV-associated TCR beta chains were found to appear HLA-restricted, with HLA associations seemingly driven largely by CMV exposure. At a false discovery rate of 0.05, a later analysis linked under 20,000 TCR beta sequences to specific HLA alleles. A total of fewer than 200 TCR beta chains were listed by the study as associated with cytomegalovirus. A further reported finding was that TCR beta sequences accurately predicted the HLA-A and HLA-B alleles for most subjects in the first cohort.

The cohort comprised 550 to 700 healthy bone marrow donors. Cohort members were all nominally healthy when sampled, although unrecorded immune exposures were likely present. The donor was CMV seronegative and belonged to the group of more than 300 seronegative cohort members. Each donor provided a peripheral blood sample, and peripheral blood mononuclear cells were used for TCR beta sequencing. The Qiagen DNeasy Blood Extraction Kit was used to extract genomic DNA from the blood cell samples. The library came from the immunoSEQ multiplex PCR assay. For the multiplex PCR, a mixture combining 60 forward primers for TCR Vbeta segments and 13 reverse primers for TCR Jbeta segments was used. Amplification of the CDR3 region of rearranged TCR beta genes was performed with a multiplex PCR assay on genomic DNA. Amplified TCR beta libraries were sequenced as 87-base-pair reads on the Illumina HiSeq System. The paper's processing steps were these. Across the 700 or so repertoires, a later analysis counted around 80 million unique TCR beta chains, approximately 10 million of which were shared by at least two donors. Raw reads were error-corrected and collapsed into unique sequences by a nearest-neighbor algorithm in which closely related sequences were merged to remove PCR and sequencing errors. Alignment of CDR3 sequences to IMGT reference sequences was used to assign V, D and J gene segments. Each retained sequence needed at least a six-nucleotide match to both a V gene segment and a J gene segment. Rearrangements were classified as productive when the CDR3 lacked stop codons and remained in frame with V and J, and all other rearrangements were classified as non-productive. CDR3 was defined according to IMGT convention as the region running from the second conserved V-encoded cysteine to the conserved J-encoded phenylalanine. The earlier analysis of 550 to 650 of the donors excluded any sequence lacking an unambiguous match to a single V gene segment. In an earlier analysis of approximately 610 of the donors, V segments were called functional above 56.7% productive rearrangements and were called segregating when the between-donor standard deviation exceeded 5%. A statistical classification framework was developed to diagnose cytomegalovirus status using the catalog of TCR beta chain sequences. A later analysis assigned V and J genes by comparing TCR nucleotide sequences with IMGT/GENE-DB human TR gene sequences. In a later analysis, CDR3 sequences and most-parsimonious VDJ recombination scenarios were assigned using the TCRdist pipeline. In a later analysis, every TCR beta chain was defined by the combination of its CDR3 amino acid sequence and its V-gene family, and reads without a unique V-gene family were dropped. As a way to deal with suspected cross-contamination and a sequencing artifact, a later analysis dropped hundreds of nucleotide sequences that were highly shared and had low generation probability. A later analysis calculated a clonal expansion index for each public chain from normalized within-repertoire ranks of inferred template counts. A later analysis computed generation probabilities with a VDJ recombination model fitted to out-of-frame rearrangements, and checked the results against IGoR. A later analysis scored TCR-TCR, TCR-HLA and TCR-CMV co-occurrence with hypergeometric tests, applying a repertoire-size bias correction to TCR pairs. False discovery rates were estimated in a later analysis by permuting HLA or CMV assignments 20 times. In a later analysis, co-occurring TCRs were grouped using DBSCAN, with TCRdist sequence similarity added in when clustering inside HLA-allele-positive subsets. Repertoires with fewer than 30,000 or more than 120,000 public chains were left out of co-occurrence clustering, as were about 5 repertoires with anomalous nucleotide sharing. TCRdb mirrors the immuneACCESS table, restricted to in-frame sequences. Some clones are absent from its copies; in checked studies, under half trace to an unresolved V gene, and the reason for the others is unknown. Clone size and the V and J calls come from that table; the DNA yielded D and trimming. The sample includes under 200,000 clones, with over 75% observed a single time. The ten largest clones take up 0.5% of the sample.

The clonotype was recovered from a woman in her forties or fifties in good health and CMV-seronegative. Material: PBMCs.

The CDR3 corresponds to CAFNGGGDGYTF. The DNA is TGTGCCTTTAACGGGGGGGGCGATGGCTACACCTTC. In this chain, TRBV30 is recombined with TRBJ1-2; a weak D assignment points to TRBD1 (6 bases agree). For CDR1 and CDR2, the germline V gene (reference sequence) lists GTSNPN and SVGIG. The germline ends are 15 bases apart after V is trimmed by 7 bases and J by 6 bases. The CDR3 runs 12 residues from the cysteine to the phenylalanine. Only CDR3 DNA remains: 36 bases, in frame from the first base.